The following is a T cell receptor (beta chain) sequence with its context. The sample originates from a study of blood T cell repertoires in COVID-19. On the study more broadly: Acute-phase and convalescent COVID-19 samples originated in the United States, Italy and Spain. PBMCs, B-cell-depleted T cells, or T cells provided the cDNA or gDNA that made up the material.

Trimming removed 4 bases from V and 3 bases from J; junction bases left unmatched: 1. This CDR3 has 13 amino acids. Germline V gene lookup returns CDR1 SGHAT and CDR2 FQDESV (reference sequence). Authors' data handling: Reference gene primers were amplified, and this amplification served to estimate nucleated cell counts. TCRdb's copy holds only in-frame clones and misses some; the assay was immunoSEQ multiplex PCR. V, J and clone size reflect that table, while D and trimming were determined from the DNA. This table holds about 440,000 clones, around 89% found once. Sequencing used peripheral blood. The receptor was derived from a young woman with acute or convalescent COVID-19. The rearrangement uses TRBV11-1 and TRBJ2-7; 9 bases agree with TRBD1. The CDR3 sequence: CASSSGQGYEQYF. CDR3 sequence (DNA): TGTGCCAGCAGCTCGGGACAGGGCTACGAGCAGTACTTC. Drawing the rest from reference TRBV11-1 and TRBJ2-7, the complete variable domain is EAEVAQSPRYKITEKSQAVAFWCDPISGHATLYWYRQILGQGPELLVQFQDESVVDDSQLPKDRFSAERLKGVDSTLKIQPAELGDSAMYLCASSSGQGYEQYFGPGTRLTVT.